The rows below give T cell receptor beta chains drawn from one sample of a study of beta chain features in type 1 diabetes. The repertoire was sequenced with immunoSEQ multiplex PCR; TCRdb's copy has only in-frame clones and lacks some. The repertoire holds hundreds of thousands of clones, 9% to 10% seen once, with about 0.037% in the top ten. The sequencing input was naive CD4+ T cells from blood. The receptors stem from a woman aged 18-29 years in good health. CDR3s include the opening cysteine and the closing phenylalanine or tryptophan. Each record gives: CDR3 length, D gene, J gene, clone size, V gene, CDR3 DNA, CDR3 protein. A D gene is named only where the DNA matches it firmly. Clone sizes are given selectively: once, few, many, or a class where the clone is expanded.

CDR3 length: 16
D gene: -
J gene: TRBJ2-2
clone size: few
V gene: TRBV10-3
CDR3 DNA: TGTGCCATCAGTGAGGGCGGCGGATCGAACACCGGGGAGCTGTTTTTT
CDR3 protein: CAISEGGGSNTGELFF

CDR3 length: 14
D gene: -
J gene: TRBJ1-1
clone size: -
V gene: TRBV11-2
CDR3 DNA: TGTGCCAGCAGCTTAGCAGGGTTGAACACTGAAGCTTTCTTT
CDR3 protein: CASSLAGLNTEAFF

CDR3 length: 14
D gene: -
J gene: TRBJ2-5
clone size: few
V gene: TRBV6-5
CDR3 DNA: TGTGCCAGCAGTCTGTACAGGGTACAAGAGACCCAGTACTTC
CDR3 protein: CASSLYRVQETQYF

CDR3 length: 13
D gene: -
J gene: TRBJ1-2
clone size: -
V gene: TRBV11-2
CDR3 DNA: TGTGCCAGCAGCTTTGTGGAGGGCCTTGGCTACACCTTC
CDR3 protein: CASSFVEGLGYTF

CDR3 length: 16
D gene: TRBD2
J gene: TRBJ2-1
clone size: -
V gene: TRBV5-1
CDR3 DNA: TGCGCCAGCAGCTTGGAACGGCTAGCGGGATACAATGAGCAGTTCTTC
CDR3 protein: CASSLERLAGYNEQFF

CDR3 length: 16
D gene: TRBD1
J gene: TRBJ2-7
clone size: -
V gene: TRBV27
CDR3 DNA: TGTGCCAGCAGTTCCTTTAGGACAGGAAGGACGGGCGAGCAGTACTTC
CDR3 protein: CASSSFRTGRTGEQYF

CDR3 length: 14
D gene: -
J gene: TRBJ2-3
clone size: few
V gene: TRBV18
CDR3 DNA: TGTGCCAGCTCACTGGACAGAGGCACAGATACGCAGTATTTT
CDR3 protein: CASSLDRGTDTQYF

CDR3 length: 16
D gene: TRBD2
J gene: TRBJ2-1
clone size: -
V gene: TRBV5-4
CDR3 DNA: TGTGCCAGCAGCGTAGTAAGGCGGGAGGTCTACAATGAGCAGTTCTTC
CDR3 protein: CASSVVRREVYNEQFF

CDR3 length: 14
D gene: TRBD1
J gene: TRBJ2-7
clone size: -
V gene: TRBV14
CDR3 DNA: TGTGCCAGCAGCCAAGACAGGGGGTTTCGGGAGCAGTACTTC
CDR3 protein: CASSQDRGFREQYF

CDR3 length: 12
D gene: -
J gene: TRBJ2-2
clone size: -
V gene: TRBV29-1
CDR3 DNA: TGCAGCTGCAGGGAAAACACCGGGGAGCTGTTTTTT
CDR3 protein: CSCRENTGELFF

CDR3 length: 14
D gene: TRBD1
J gene: TRBJ2-1
clone size: -
V gene: TRBV13
CDR3 DNA: TGTGCCAGACTTACAGGGGGCTTATACAATGAGCAGTTCTTC
CDR3 protein: CARLTGGLYNEQFF

CDR3 length: 12
D gene: TRBD1
J gene: TRBJ1-1
clone size: few
V gene: TRBV6-5
CDR3 DNA: TGTGCCAGCAGTACAGGGGGCACTGAAGCTTTCTTT
CDR3 protein: CASSTGGTEAFF

CDR3 length: 12
D gene: TRBD1
J gene: TRBJ1-2
clone size: -
V gene: TRBV5-5
CDR3 DNA: TGTGCCAGCAGCCTGGGGACAGGAGCCTTCACCTTC
CDR3 protein: CASSLGTGAFTF

CDR3 length: 14
D gene: -
J gene: TRBJ2-7
clone size: few
V gene: TRBV6-5
CDR3 DNA: TGTGCCAGCAGGCCTACTGCTGGAGCCTACGAGCAGTACTTC
CDR3 protein: CASRPTAGAYEQYF

CDR3 length: 14
D gene: -
J gene: TRBJ2-3
clone size: few
V gene: TRBV10-2
CDR3 DNA: TGCGCCAGCAGTGCCACTGTGGCCGGGCGGGCGCAGTATTTT
CDR3 protein: CASSATVAGRAQYF

CDR3 length: 15
D gene: TRBD1
J gene: TRBJ2-1
clone size: -
V gene: TRBV19
CDR3 DNA: TGTGCCAGTAGTACCAGGGGGAATAGGTACAATGAGCAGTTCTTC
CDR3 protein: CASSTRGNRYNEQFF

CDR3 length: 18
D gene: TRBD2
J gene: TRBJ2-1
clone size: -
V gene: TRBV5-1
CDR3 DNA: TGCGCCAGCAGCACGGGACAGGATAGCGGGAGGAACTACAATGAGCAGTTCTTC
CDR3 protein: CASSTGQDSGRNYNEQFF

CDR3 length: 13
D gene: -
J gene: TRBJ2-7
clone size: few
V gene: TRBV5-1
CDR3 DNA: TGCGCCAGCAGCCAAGAACAGGGTACCGAGCAGTACTTC
CDR3 protein: CASSQEQGTEQYF

CDR3 length: 12
D gene: -
J gene: TRBJ2-2
clone size: few
V gene: TRBV30
CDR3 DNA: TGTGCCTGGAGTCCCTACACCGGGGAGCTGTTTTTT
CDR3 protein: CAWSPYTGELFF

CDR3 length: 11
D gene: -
J gene: TRBJ2-4
clone size: -
V gene: TRBV20-1
CDR3 DNA: TGCAGTGCTAGAGATATAGACATTCAGTACTTC
CDR3 protein: CSARDIDIQYF

CDR3 length: 13
D gene: TRBD2
J gene: TRBJ2-5
clone size: few
V gene: TRBV2
CDR3 DNA: TGTGCCACAAGGCGGGGGGCGCAGGAGACCCAGTACTTC
CDR3 protein: CATRRGAQETQYF

CDR3 length: 13
D gene: -
J gene: TRBJ1-2
clone size: -
V gene: TRBV6-6
CDR3 DNA: TGTGCCAGCAGTTACGTCTCGGAGGATGGCTACACCTTC
CDR3 protein: CASSYVSEDGYTF

CDR3 length: 17
D gene: TRBD1
J gene: TRBJ1-5
clone size: -
V gene: TRBV9
CDR3 DNA: TGTGCCAGCAGCGGACCAGATTACAGGGGCAGCAATCAGCCCCAGCATTTT
CDR3 protein: CASSGPDYRGSNQPQHF

CDR3 length: 11
D gene: -
J gene: TRBJ2-7
clone size: -
V gene: TRBV19
CDR3 DNA: TGTGCCAGTAGTATCCGAGGCGAGCAGTACTTC
CDR3 protein: CASSIRGEQYF

CDR3 length: 15
D gene: -
J gene: TRBJ2-1
clone size: -
V gene: TRBV2
CDR3 DNA: TGTGCCAGCGGCCGCGAGCGAGGCTCCTACAATGAGCAGTTCTTC
CDR3 protein: CASGRERGSYNEQFF

CDR3 length: 14
D gene: -
J gene: TRBJ2-1
clone size: many
V gene: TRBV7-9
CDR3 DNA: TGTGCCAGCAGCTTAGAGCGCCTAGAATATGAGCAGTTCTTC
CDR3 protein: CASSLERLEYEQFF

CDR3 length: 15
D gene: -
J gene: TRBJ2-7
clone size: -
V gene: TRBV5-5
CDR3 DNA: TGTGCCAGCAGCTCCCTCAAGGCAGGGTCGGGCGAGCAGTACTTC
CDR3 protein: CASSSLKAGSGEQYF

CDR3 length: 18
D gene: TRBD2
J gene: TRBJ2-2
clone size: -
V gene: TRBV5-6
CDR3 DNA: TGTGCCAGCAGCTTAGGACTAGCGGGAGTAGGGAACGCCGGGGAGCTGTTTTTT
CDR3 protein: CASSLGLAGVGNAGELFF

CDR3 length: 14
D gene: -
J gene: TRBJ1-1
clone size: -
V gene: TRBV7-3
CDR3 DNA: TGTGCCAGCAGCGTCACGACAGTGAACACTGAAGCTTTCTTT
CDR3 protein: CASSVTTVNTEAFF

CDR3 length: 13
D gene: TRBD1
J gene: TRBJ1-1
clone size: few
V gene: TRBV30
CDR3 DNA: TGTGCCTGGAGTGTAGGGACAGGGGTTGAAGCTTTCTTT
CDR3 protein: CAWSVGTGVEAFF

CDR3 length: 17
D gene: TRBD1
J gene: TRBJ1-3
clone size: -
V gene: TRBV7-9
CDR3 DNA: TGTGCCAGCAGCTTAGCAGACAGGGGCGTCTCTGGAAACACCATATATTTT
CDR3 protein: CASSLADRGVSGNTIYF

CDR3 length: 15
D gene: TRBD1
J gene: TRBJ2-1
clone size: -
V gene: TRBV7-9
CDR3 DNA: TGTGCCAGCAGCCTAGGACAGGGGGGGGCCAATGAGCAGTTCTTC
CDR3 protein: CASSLGQGGANEQFF

CDR3 length: 13
D gene: -
J gene: TRBJ2-7
clone size: -
V gene: TRBV28
CDR3 DNA: TGTGCCAGCAGTCGGGATTCCCCCTACGAGCAGTACTTC
CDR3 protein: CASSRDSPYEQYF

CDR3 length: 15
D gene: TRBD1
J gene: TRBJ2-3
clone size: few
V gene: TRBV7-3
CDR3 DNA: TGTGCCAGCAGCCCCCCAGGGGGTGGCACAGATACGCAGTATTTT
CDR3 protein: CASSPPGGGTDTQYF

CDR3 length: 11
D gene: -
J gene: TRBJ1-1
clone size: -
V gene: TRBV30
CDR3 DNA: TGTGCCTGGAGTGCGGACACTGAAGCTTTCTTT
CDR3 protein: CAWSADTEAFF

CDR3 length: 13
D gene: -
J gene: TRBJ2-1
clone size: -
V gene: TRBV7-8
CDR3 DNA: TGTGCCAGCAGCTTATCCGGGAGATATGAGCAGTTCTTC
CDR3 protein: CASSLSGRYEQFF

CDR3 length: 13
D gene: TRBD1
J gene: TRBJ2-3
clone size: few
V gene: TRBV2
CDR3 DNA: TGTGCCAGCAGTGAAGTTGTCCAGGGGGCGTGGTATTTT
CDR3 protein: CASSEVVQGAWYF

CDR3 length: 16
D gene: -
J gene: TRBJ2-1
clone size: -
V gene: TRBV9
CDR3 DNA: TGTGCCAGCAGCGTACGCACTAGCACGGGGATCAATGAGCAGTTCTTC
CDR3 protein: CASSVRTSTGINEQFF

CDR3 length: 19
D gene: -
J gene: TRBJ2-1
clone size: few
V gene: TRBV19
CDR3 DNA: TGTGCCAGTAGTATAAAGGGGCGGCGGGGCTCAACCGACTACAATGAGCAGTTCTTC
CDR3 protein: CASSIKGRRGSTDYNEQFF

CDR3 length: 12
D gene: -
J gene: TRBJ1-2
clone size: few
V gene: TRBV7-9
CDR3 DNA: TGTGCCAGCACCTCGACGGGGTATGGCTACACCTTC
CDR3 protein: CASTSTGYGYTF

CDR3 length: 13
D gene: -
J gene: TRBJ2-4
clone size: -
V gene: TRBV30
CDR3 DNA: TGTGCCTGGACGTCCCTAGCCAAAAACATTCAGTACTTC
CDR3 protein: CAWTSLAKNIQYF

CDR3 length: 14
D gene: -
J gene: TRBJ1-4
clone size: -
V gene: TRBV7-9
CDR3 DNA: TGTGCCAGCAGCTTAGTACCAGGAAATGAAAAACTGTTTTTT
CDR3 protein: CASSLVPGNEKLFF

CDR3 length: 14
D gene: -
J gene: TRBJ2-5
clone size: few
V gene: TRBV5-1
CDR3 DNA: TGCGCCAGCAGCTTGAGGACAGCCCAAGAGACCCAGTACTTC
CDR3 protein: CASSLRTAQETQYF

CDR3 length: 13
D gene: -
J gene: TRBJ1-1
clone size: -
V gene: TRBV29-1
CDR3 DNA: TGCAGCGTTGAAATGCCGGGGAACACTGAAGCTTTCTTT
CDR3 protein: CSVEMPGNTEAFF

CDR3 length: 14
D gene: TRBD1
J gene: TRBJ2-3
clone size: few
V gene: TRBV6-1
CDR3 DNA: TGTGCCATCTGTAGACAGGGCGGCACAGATACGCAGTATTTT
CDR3 protein: CAICRQGGTDTQYF

CDR3 length: 18
D gene: TRBD2
J gene: TRBJ2-3
clone size: few
V gene: TRBV28
CDR3 DNA: TGTGCCAGCAGTTCCTGGCGGGAGGAGGGGGGAGGCACAGATACGCAGTATTTT
CDR3 protein: CASSSWREEGGGTDTQYF

CDR3 length: 14
D gene: -
J gene: TRBJ2-5
clone size: few
V gene: TRBV28
CDR3 DNA: TGTGCCAGCAGTTTTTCCAGGGTTCAAGAGACCCAGTACTTC
CDR3 protein: CASSFSRVQETQYF

CDR3 length: 14
D gene: TRBD1
J gene: TRBJ2-1
clone size: few
V gene: TRBV6-5
CDR3 DNA: TGTGCCACGCAACGGGACAGGGGGTTGAGTGAGCAGTTCTTC
CDR3 protein: CATQRDRGLSEQFF

CDR3 length: 13
D gene: -
J gene: TRBJ2-7
clone size: -
V gene: TRBV7-9
CDR3 DNA: TGTGCCAGCAGCTTAGCGGGACAAGAACTCGAGGGGTTC
CDR3 protein: CASSLAGQELEGF

CDR3 length: 17
D gene: TRBD2
J gene: TRBJ2-3
clone size: few
V gene: TRBV4-2
CDR3 DNA: TGTGCCAGCAGCCAAGTTAATCGCGGGGGAGACACAGATACGCAGTATTTT
CDR3 protein: CASSQVNRGGDTDTQYF

CDR3 length: 13
D gene: -
J gene: TRBJ2-5
clone size: many
V gene: TRBV29-1
CDR3 DNA: TGCAGCGTACGGACAGCGCTCCAAGAGACCCAGTACTTC
CDR3 protein: CSVRTALQETQYF

CDR3 length: 15
D gene: TRBD1
J gene: TRBJ1-6
clone size: few
V gene: TRBV10-3
CDR3 DNA: TGTGCCATCGGGACAGGGGACGGCAAGAATTCACCCCTCCACTTT
CDR3 protein: CAIGTGDGKNSPLHF